This TCR beta chain was documented in a study of shared clonotypes between healthy human individuals. The study's findings and limits: In several donors, about 5% of naive CD4 clonotypes appeared in common. Among donors, sharing of clonotypes was expected to be affected by sequencing depth. Compared with memory subsets, naive subsets generally had larger estimated richness.

On sorted subsets, replicate PCRs used 200 to 250 ng DNA, or tens of thousands of T cell genomes. Only in-frame clones appear in the TCRdb table, and some are missing; sequencing was by immunoSEQ multiplex PCR. Among roughly 200,000 clones listed, around 63% were seen once. The V and J ends lost 5 bases and 5 bases, in that order; junction bases with no gene match: 6. CDR1 and CDR2 (germline): SEHNR, FQNEAQ (reference sequence). The CDR3 covers 14 residues. This clone showed up just a few times. Its matching antigen is unknown. This receptor was identified in a man aged 30 to 39 in good health. The sequenced sample was memory CD4+ T cells sorted from blood. The subset here: CD45RA-negative fraction. The V call is TRBV7-9, the J call TRBJ2-5; the match to TRBD1 covers 9 bases. CDR3 protein: CASSPGQGFETQYF. The CDR3 DNA reads as TGTGCCAGCAGCCCGGGACAGGGTTTCGAGACCCAGTACTTC.